This T cell receptor (beta chain) was sequenced in a study of OX40 agonist ivuxolimab in advanced cancers. The method was immunoSEQ multiplex PCR; TCRdb's version includes in-frame clones alone and lacks a portion of them. The sample consists of around 84,000 clones, 90% to 95% of them appearing once. This CDR3 is built from 14 residues. Germline loops: CDR1 MNHEY, CDR2 SVGAGI. V was pared by 6 bases and J by 3 bases, with 12 bases between. The rearrangement joins TRBV6-5 to TRBJ1-3; unclear D gene. Here the sequenced sample was CD4+ or CD8+ T cells sorted from blood, taken in a trial of the OX40 agonist ivuxolimab. The TCR originated in an adult with an advanced solid tumor such as melanoma, head and neck, liver or kidney cancer. The CDR3: CASSPNDIGNTIYF. For the CDR3, the DNA is TGTGCCAGCAGCCCGAATGATATTGGAAACACCATATATTTT.